These T cell receptor beta chains were read from a single sample in a study of blood T cell repertoires in COVID-19. Libraries were prepared by immunoSEQ multiplex PCR; TCRdb keeps only in-frame clonotypes and omits some of them. This table holds some 270,000 clones, roughly 89% found once. Input material: peripheral blood. The source of these receptors is a man in his fifties with acute or convalescent COVID-19. The CDR3 runs from the conserved cysteine through the conserved F or W. Each record gives: clone size, D gene, J gene, V gene, CDR3 DNA, CDR3 protein. A D gene is named only where the DNA matches it firmly. A row's size may be missing; if present it is once, few, many or a size class.

>NA|TRBD2|TRBJ2-5|TRBV5-1
TGCGCCAGCAGCTTTACGTCTAGCGGGAACTCAGAGACCCAGTACTTC
CASSFTSSGNSETQYF
>NA|NA|TRBJ2-3|TRBV18
TGTGCCAGCTCCGGGGAGGCCACAGATACGCAGTATTTT
CASSGEATDTQYF
>NA|NA|TRBJ1-5|TRBV7-3
TGTGCCAGCAGCTTAAACCCCGGCAGGGATCAGCCCCAGCATTTT
CASSLNPGRDQPQHF
>NA|NA|TRBJ1-5|TRBV3-1/TRBV3-2
TGTGCCAGCAGCCATCAGGGGAATCAGCCCCAGCATTTT
CASSHQGNQPQHF
>few|NA|TRBJ1-2|TRBV3-1/TRBV3-2
TGTGCCAGCAGCCAAGGAAGGGGCGGTCCAAACACCTTC
CASSQGRGGPNTF
>NA|NA|TRBJ1-1|TRBV2
TGTGCCAGCAGTACATCCGTGTTACAGCAGGACACTGAAGCTTTCTTT
CASSTSVLQQDTEAFF
>NA|NA|TRBJ2-6|TRBV27
TGTGCCAGCACAGGGCCAGGGGCCAACGTCCTGACTTTC
CASTGPGANVLTF
>once|NA|TRBJ1-4|TRBV5-1
TGCGCCAGCAGCCCGCGCGGCGGGGAGCGCAATGAAAAACTGTTTTTT
CASSPRGGERNEKLFF
>NA|TRBD2|TRBJ2-5|TRBV3-1/TRBV3-2
TGTGCCAGCAGCCAATCAGCGGGGGGGCCATTAGAGACCCAGTACTTC
CASSQSAGGPLETQYF
>NA|NA|TRBJ1-2|TRBV6-5
TGTGCCAGCAGTCCCAGGCCATTGGGGCGCGGCTACACCTTC
CASSPRPLGRGYTF
>NA|TRBD1|TRBJ1-1|TRBV6-1
TGTGCCAGCAGTGAAGCCTTGGGACAGGGGGCGGGATTT
CASSEALGQGAGF
>NA|NA|TRBJ1-1|TRBV6-5
TGTGCCAGCAGTTATGGCCCGAGGGAGACTGAAGCTTTCTTT
CASSYGPRETEAFF
>NA|NA|TRBJ2-6|TRBV5-6
TGTGCCAGCAGCTTGTACGGGAGCTCTGGGGCCAACGTCCTGACTTTC
CASSLYGSSGANVLTF
>NA|NA|TRBJ2-7|TRBV12-1
TGTGCCAGCAGCTTCCCCCCCCCGGGACGGACAGGGTCCTACGAGCAGTACTTC
CASSFPPPGRTGSYEQYF
>NA|NA|TRBJ1-2|TRBV10-1
TGCGCGAGAGACTCGGGGAGCTATGGCTACACCTTC
CARDSGSYGYTF
>NA|NA|TRBJ2-4|TRBV7-9
TGTGCCAGCAGCTTAGCTAGCGGCGTCCGATACTTC
CASSLASGVRYF
>once|NA|TRBJ1-2|TRBV5-5
TGTGCCAGCAGCTCCTGGGCAGGGAATAATGGCTACACCTTC
CASSSWAGNNGYTF
>NA|TRBD2|TRBJ2-7|TRBV5-1
TGCGCCAGCAGCTACACTAGCGGGAGCTCCTACGAGCAGTACTTC
CASSYTSGSSYEQYF
>NA|NA|TRBJ2-1|TRBV24-1
TGTGCCACCAGTGCCCAGGCGGGGCGGGGGCACTACAATGAGCAGTTCTTC
CATSAQAGRGHYNEQFF
>few|TRBD2|TRBJ2-7|TRBV5-4
TGTGCCAGCAGCTCGCTGACTAGCGGGGGGTCCTACGAGCAGTACTTC
CASSSLTSGGSYEQYF
>NA|NA|TRBJ1-2|TRBV7-9
TGTGCCAGCAGCTTAGGTGGGGACTTCTATGGCTACACCTTC
CASSLGGDFYGYTF
>NA|NA|TRBJ2-7|TRBV7-9
TGTGCCAGCAGCCCTGGGGGGTGGTACGAGCAGTACTTC
CASSPGGWYEQYF
>NA|TRBD2|TRBJ2-7|TRBV19
TGTGCCAGTAGTATAGTGTTAGCGGGGACCTACGAGCAGTACTTC
CASSIVLAGTYEQYF
>NA|TRBD2|TRBJ2-1|TRBV30
TGTGCCTGGAATATTGGTAGCGGGGGGCAAAAACCCCAGCAGTTCTTC
CAWNIGSGGQKPQQFF
>NA|TRBD2|TRBJ2-3|TRBV18
TGTGCCAGCTCACCTTTATACGGGACTAGCGGGAGCACAGATACGCAGTATTTT
CASSPLYGTSGSTDTQYF
>NA|NA|TRBJ1-1|TRBV11-2
TGTGCCAGCAGCTTAGATCTGGCAGGGCTGGACACTGAAGCTTTCTTT
CASSLDLAGLDTEAFF
>NA|TRBD1|TRBJ2-2|TRBV27
TGTGCCAGCAGTTTTTGGGGACAGGGGAACACCGGGGAGCTGTTTTTT
CASSFWGQGNTGELFF
>NA|NA|TRBJ2-7|TRBV30
TGTGCCTGGAGTGTTGGGGGGGCAATGACCGAGCAGTACTTC
CAWSVGGAMTEQYF
>NA|TRBD1|TRBJ2-3|TRBV5-6
TGTGCCAGCACAACGTCCCCCACAGGGGTTCCAGATACGCAGTATTTT
CASTTSPTGVPDTQYF
>many|TRBD2|TRBJ2-7|TRBV19
TGTGCCAGTAGTATAGGGGGGACTAGCGGCTACGAGCAGTACTTC
CASSIGGTSGYEQYF
>NA|TRBD2|TRBJ2-5|TRBV12-5
TGTGCTAGTGGTTTGGTACTTGCGGGGGATAGGACCCAGTACTTC
CASGLVLAGDRTQYF
>NA|NA|TRBJ1-1|TRBV3-1/TRBV3-2
TGTGCCAGCAGCCAAGATAGATTGGAGGGAATGGCTGAAGCTTTCTTT
CASSQDRLEGMAEAFF
>NA|NA|TRBJ1-5|TRBV19
TGTGCCAGTAGTATAGCCTCGGTTCGACTGAGCAATCAGCCCCAGCATTTT
CASSIASVRLSNQPQHF
>NA|NA|TRBJ2-7|TRBV12-2
TGTGCAAGTCGCTTAGGTGGCAGGGGGCTCTACGAGCAGTACTTC
CASRLGGRGLYEQYF
>NA|NA|TRBJ1-1|TRBV7-9
TGTGCCAGCAGCCCCTGGGCCCCAATGACTGAAGCTTTCTTT
CASSPWAPMTEAFF
>NA|TRBD2|TRBJ2-7|TRBV14
TGTGCCAGCAGCCCCCGCACGGGGGGTGAATACGAGCAGTACTTC
CASSPRTGGEYEQYF